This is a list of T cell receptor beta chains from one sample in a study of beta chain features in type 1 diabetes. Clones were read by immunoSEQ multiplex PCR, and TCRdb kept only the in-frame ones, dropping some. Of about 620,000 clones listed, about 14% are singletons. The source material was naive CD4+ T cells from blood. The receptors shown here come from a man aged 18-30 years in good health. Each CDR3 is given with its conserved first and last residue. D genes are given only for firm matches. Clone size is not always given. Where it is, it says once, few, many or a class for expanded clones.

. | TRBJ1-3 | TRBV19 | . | CASSATASSGNTIYF | TGTGCCAGTAGTGCGACCGCGAGCTCTGGAAACACCATATATTTT
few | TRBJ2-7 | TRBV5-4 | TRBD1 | CASSFGQGRRIYEQYF | TGTGCCAGCAGCTTCGGACAGGGCCGTCGTATCTACGAGCAGTACTTC
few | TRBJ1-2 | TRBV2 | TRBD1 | CASRTGGHGYTF | TGTGCCAGCAGGACAGGGGGCCATGGCTACACCTTC
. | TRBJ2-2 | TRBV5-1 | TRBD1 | CASSVGQATTGELFF | TGCGCCAGCAGCGTTGGACAGGCGACCACCGGGGAGCTGTTTTTT
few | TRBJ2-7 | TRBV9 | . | CASSVPLGYEQYF | TGTGCCAGCAGCGTCCCCCTAGGGTACGAGCAGTACTTC
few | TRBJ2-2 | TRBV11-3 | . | CASRRSGTNTGELFF | TGTGCCAGCAGAAGAAGCGGTACGAACACCGGGGAGCTGTTTTTT
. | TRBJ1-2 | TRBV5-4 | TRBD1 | CASSPDRGHFYGYTF | TGTGCCAGCAGCCCTGACAGGGGGCATTTCTATGGCTACACCTTC
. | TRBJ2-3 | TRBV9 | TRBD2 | CASSPVAFSGLSTDTQYF | TGTGCCAGCAGCCCAGTTGCCTTTAGCGGGCTCAGCACAGATACGCAGTATTTT
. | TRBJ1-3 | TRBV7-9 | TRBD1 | CASSLTGLVGNTIYF | TGTGCCAGCAGCTTGACAGGGCTGGTTGGAAACACCATATATTTT
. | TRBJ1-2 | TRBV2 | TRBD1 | CASRGQGPYGYTF | TGTGCCAGCAGAGGACAGGGCCCATATGGCTACACCTTC
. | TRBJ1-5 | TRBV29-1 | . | CSVGIGPNQPQHF | TGCAGCGTTGGGATAGGACCTAATCAGCCCCAGCATTTT
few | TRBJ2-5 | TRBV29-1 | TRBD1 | CSVAATGVQETQYF | TGCAGCGTTGCGGCGACAGGGGTTCAAGAGACCCAGTACTTC
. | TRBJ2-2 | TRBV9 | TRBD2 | CASSVVSTSGDTGELFF | TGTGCCAGCAGCGTAGTGTCGACTAGCGGAGACACCGGGGAGCTGTTTTTT
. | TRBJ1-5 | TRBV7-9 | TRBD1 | CASSLVGQHYSNQPQHF | TGTGCCAGCAGCTTAGTGGGACAGCACTATAGCAATCAGCCCCAGCATTTT
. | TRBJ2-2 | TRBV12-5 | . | CASGYRGGTGELFF | TGTGCTAGTGGTTACAGGGGAGGCACCGGGGAGCTGTTTTTT
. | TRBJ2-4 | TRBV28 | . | CASSLWGGGSKNIQYF | TGTGCCAGCAGTTTATGGGGGGGCGGTTCCAAAAACATTCAGTACTTC
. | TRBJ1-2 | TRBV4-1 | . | CASRNSLRSYTF | TGCGCCAGCAGGAACAGCCTCAGGAGCTACACCTTC
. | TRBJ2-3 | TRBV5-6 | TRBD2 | CASSILAGPTDTQYF | TGTGCCAGCAGCATACTAGCGGGGCCCACAGATACGCAGTATTTT
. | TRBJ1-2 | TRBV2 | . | CASSVEVNYGYTF | TGTGCCAGCAGTGTGGAGGTGAACTATGGCTACACCTTC
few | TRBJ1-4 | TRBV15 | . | CATSRDRPATNEKLFF | TGTGCCACCAGCAGAGATCGGCCGGCAACTAATGAAAAACTGTTTTTT
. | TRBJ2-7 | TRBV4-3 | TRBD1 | CASSQEGQLNSYEQYF | TGCGCCAGCAGCCAAGAGGGACAGCTGAACTCCTACGAGCAGTACTTC
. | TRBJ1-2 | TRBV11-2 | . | CASGGSTNYGYTF | TGTGCCAGCGGGGGCAGTACTAACTATGGCTACACCTTC
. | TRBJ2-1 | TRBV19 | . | CARHNEQFF | TGTGCCAGGCACAATGAGCAGTTCTTC
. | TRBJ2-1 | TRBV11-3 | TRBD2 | CASSGRSGGPASSSYNEQFF | TGTGCCAGCAGCGGCCGAAGCGGGGGCCCTGCCTCTAGCTCCTACAATGAGCAGTTCTTC
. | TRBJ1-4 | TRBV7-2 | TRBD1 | CASSLYRGEGEKLFF | TGTGCCAGCAGCTTGTACAGGGGAGAGGGTGAAAAACTGTTTTTT
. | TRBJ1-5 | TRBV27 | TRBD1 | CASSFYRGLGNQPQHF | TGTGCCAGCAGTTTTTACAGGGGGCTAGGCAATCAGCCCCAGCATTTT
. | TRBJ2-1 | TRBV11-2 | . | CASSLIGGRGPYQFF | TGTGCCAGCAGCTTAATAGGAGGGAGGGGGCCATATCAGTTCTTC
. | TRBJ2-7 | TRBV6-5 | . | CASSYGGRGTYEQYF | TGTGCCAGCAGTTACGGTGGCAGGGGTACCTACGAGCAGTACTTC
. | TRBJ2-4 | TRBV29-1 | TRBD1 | CSVRGQGLAKNIQYF | TGCAGCGTTCGGGGACAGGGACTAGCCAAAAACATTCAGTACTTC
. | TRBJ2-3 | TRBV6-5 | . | CASSTSGLPDTQYF | TGTGCCAGCAGTACCTCGGGGCTCCCAGATACGCAGTATTTT
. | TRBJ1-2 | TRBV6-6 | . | CASRPQGLGYGYTF | TGTGCCAGCAGACCTCAGGGACTGGGCTATGGCTACACCTTC
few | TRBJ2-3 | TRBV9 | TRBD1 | CASSVDRGGTDTQYF | TGTGCCAGCAGCGTGGACAGGGGGGGGACAGATACGCAGTATTTT
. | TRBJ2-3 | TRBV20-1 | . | CSATPIDTQYF | TGCAGTGCTACCCCAATAGATACGCAGTATTTT
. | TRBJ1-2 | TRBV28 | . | CASSLPRQTEDTF | TGTGCCAGCAGTTTACCCCGACAGACGGAGGACACCTTC
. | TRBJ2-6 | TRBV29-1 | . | CSVVSRTRSGANVLTF | TGCAGCGTCGTTTCCCGGACGCGATCTGGGGCCAACGTCCTGACTTTC
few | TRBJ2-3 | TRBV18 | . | CASSPWSSSTDTQYF | TGTGCCAGCTCACCCTGGTCCTCTAGCACAGATACGCAGTATTTT